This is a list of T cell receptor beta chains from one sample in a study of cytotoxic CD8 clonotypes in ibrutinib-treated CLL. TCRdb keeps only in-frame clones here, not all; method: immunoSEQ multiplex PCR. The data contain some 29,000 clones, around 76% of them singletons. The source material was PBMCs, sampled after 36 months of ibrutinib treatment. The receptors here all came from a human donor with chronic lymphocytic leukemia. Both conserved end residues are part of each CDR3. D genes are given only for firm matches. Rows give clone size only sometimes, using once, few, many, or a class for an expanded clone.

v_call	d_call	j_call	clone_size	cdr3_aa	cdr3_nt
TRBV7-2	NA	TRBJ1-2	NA	CASSYGPYYGYTF	TGTGCCAGCAGCTACGGACCGTACTATGGCTACACCTTC
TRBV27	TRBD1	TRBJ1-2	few	CASSRDRDDGYTF	TGTGCCAGCAGCCGGGACAGGGATGATGGCTACACCTTC
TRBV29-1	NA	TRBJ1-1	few	CSVRMNTEAFF	TGCAGCGTCCGAATGAACACTGAAGCTTTCTTT
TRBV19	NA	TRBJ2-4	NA	CASSMGWGSQNIQYF	TGTGCCAGTAGTATGGGTTGGGGCAGTCAAAACATTCAGTACTTC
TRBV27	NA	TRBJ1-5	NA	CASSLLGGFGDQPQHF	TGTGCCAGCAGTTTATTGGGGGGGTTCGGAGATCAGCCCCAGCATTTT
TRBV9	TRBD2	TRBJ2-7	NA	CASSPRLAPLYEQYF	TGTGCCAGCAGCCCCCGACTAGCCCCCCTCTACGAGCAGTACTTC
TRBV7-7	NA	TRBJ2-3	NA	CASSLEPPWGASTDTQYF	TGTGCCAGCAGCTTAGAGCCCCCATGGGGGGCTAGCACAGATACGCAGTATTTT
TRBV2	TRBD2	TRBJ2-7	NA	CASRTTSGGTYEQYF	TGTGCCAGCAGGACGACTAGCGGGGGAACGTACGAGCAGTACTTC
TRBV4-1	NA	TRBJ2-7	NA	CASSQEDTASSYEQYF	TGCGCCAGCAGCCAAGAGGACACCGCGAGCTCCTACGAGCAGTACTTC
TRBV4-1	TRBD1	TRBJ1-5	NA	CASSLGDRVYSNQPQHF	TGCGCCAGCAGCCTGGGGGACAGGGTATATAGCAATCAGCCCCAGCATTTT
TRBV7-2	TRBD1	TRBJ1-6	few	CASTLTGMMHSPLHF	TGTGCCAGCACCCTGACAGGGATGATGCATTCACCCCTCCACTTT
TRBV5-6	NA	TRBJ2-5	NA	CASSFGWFQETQYF	TGTGCCAGCAGCTTTGGGTGGTTCCAAGAGACCCAGTACTTC
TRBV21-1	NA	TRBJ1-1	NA	CASNRGRGQGITEAFF	TGTGCCAGCAACAGAGGGCGGGGACAGGGAATCACTGAAGCTTTCTTT
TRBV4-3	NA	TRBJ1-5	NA	CASSQDLGNQPQHF	TGCGCCAGCAGCCAAGATCTGGGTAATCAGCCCCAGCATTTT